Shown below are 21 T cell receptor beta chains from a single sample sequenced in a study of OX40 agonist ivuxolimab in advanced cancers. Only in-frame clones appear in the TCRdb table, and some are missing; sequencing was by immunoSEQ multiplex PCR. The sample has roughly 60,000 clones, 86% seen once. This sample comprised CD4+ or CD8+ T cells sorted from blood, obtained in a trial of the OX40 agonist ivuxolimab. The origin of the receptors is an adult with an advanced solid tumor such as melanoma, head and neck, liver or kidney cancer.

This chain uses TRBV5-4 with TRBJ2-3; 7 positions agree with TRBD1. From germline, CDR1 is SGHNT and CDR2 YYREEE (reference sequence). The CDR3 runs to 14 residues. V trimming: 5 bases; J trimming: 3 bases; junction bases outside the gene matches: 6. CDR3 nucleotides: TGTGCCAGCAGTAGCAAGGACAGGACAGATACGCAGTATTTT. It specifies CASSSKDRTDTQYF. Looking up the rest from reference TRBV5-4 and TRBJ2-3 gives the full variable domain: ETGVTQSPTHLIKTRGQQVTLRCSSQSGHNTVSWYQQALGQGPQFIFQYYREEENGRGNFPPRFSGLQFPNYSSELNVNALELDDSALYLCASSSKDRTDTQYFGPGTRLTVL.

The V call is TRBV7-3, the J call TRBJ2-1; possibly TRBD2 for D (6 bases). V was clipped by 5 bases and J by 7 bases, with 15 bases between them. In germline, CDR1 is SGHTA, CDR2 FQGTGA. The CDR3 extends over 14 amino acids. CDR3 amino acids: CASSPGVGQNEQFF. The CDR3 DNA follows: TGTGCCAGCAGCCCGGGGGTAGGGCAGAATGAGCAGTTCTTC.

The gene calls are TRBV25-1 and TRBJ2-7; possible D gene TRBD1, 6 bases. CDR3 length equals 15 residues. Germline CDR1 MGHDK, CDR2 SYGVNS. Trimming took 6 bases from V and 1 from J, leaving 16 bases between them. The CDR3 sequence: CASSAPGTLSYEQYF. Written as DNA, the CDR3 is TGTGCCAGCAGCGCTCCTGGGACACTATCCTACGAGCAGTACTTC.

The chain links TRBV6-6 to TRBJ1-5; 7 bases match TRBD1. CDR3 length equals 14 residues. From germline, CDR1 is MNHNY and CDR2 SVGAGI (reference sequence). V dropped 5 bases and J dropped 5; count of bases not matched to a gene: 6. CDR3 nucleotides: TGTGCCAGCAGTCAACGACAGGGCGATCAGCCCCAGCATTTT. Protein product: CASSQRQGDQPQHF.

This clone was recorded once. The rearrangement joins TRBV2 to TRBJ2-7; D assignment may be TRBD1 or TRBD2 (5 bases each). Germline values: CDR1 SNHLY, CDR2 FYNNEI. The V end was cut by 7 bases, the J end by 3 bases, with 16 bases between. CDR3 length equals 14 residues. CDR3 sequence (DNA): TGTGCCAGCAAGGCATCCCCAGGGAGCTACGAGCAGTACTTC. Encoded protein: CASKASPGSYEQYF. Looking up the rest from reference TRBV2 and TRBJ2-7 gives the full variable domain: EPEVTQTPSHQVTQMGQEVILRCVPISNHLYFYWYRQILGQKVEFLVSFYNNEISEKSEIFDDQFSVERPDGSNFTLKIRSTKLEDSAMYFCASKASPGSYEQYFGPGTRLTVT.

The genes are TRBV2 and TRBJ1-5; D perhaps matches TRBD1 (6 bases). CDR3 length equals 17 residues. Germline lookup yields CDR1 SNHLY and CDR2 FYNNEI. V was trimmed by 4 bases and J by 1 base, leaving 17 bases between them. In DNA, the CDR3 is TGTGCCAGCAGTGGACAGGAGGGGTACGGCAGCAATCAGCCCCAGCATTTT. It translates to CASSGQEGYGSNQPQHF.

The chain couples TRBV27 to TRBJ2-1; 9 bases fit TRBD2. With V trimmed by 6 bases and J by 6 bases, 9 bases remained unmatched. The CDR3 is 15 residues long. Germline CDR1 is MNHEY and CDR2 is SMNVEV (reference sequence). CDR3 nucleotides: TGTGCCAGCAGCCGTAGCGGGGGCCCAGGCAATGAGCAGTTCTTC. Residues: CASSRSGGPGNEQFF.

This clone was recorded once. V usage is TRBV7-8 and J usage is TRBJ1-2; 10 bases are a match to TRBD1. CDR3 size: 15 residues. The germline gives CDR1 SGHVS, CDR2 FQNEAQ. V was pared by 3 bases and J by 7 bases, with 8 bases of the junction left unmatched. CDR3 bases: TGTGCCAGCAGCTTGGGGGGACAGGGGTTGCGTGGCTACACCTTC. This translates into CASSLGGQGLRGYTF.

This clone showed up just a few times. V gene TRBV27 combines with J gene TRBJ1-4, with a weak D call TRBD1 (6 bases). V dropped 5 bases and J dropped 7 bases, with 14 bases sitting between them. The CDR3 consists of 14 residues. Germline CDR1 MNHEY, CDR2 SMNVEV (reference sequence). CDR3 region: CASSPQGHPEKLFF. The CDR3 bases are TGTGCCAGCAGTCCCCAGGGGCACCCTGAAAAACTGTTTTTT.

The V gene is TRBV21-1, the J gene TRBJ2-5; TRBD2 is taken as the D call from the table, unchecked against the DNA. TRBV21-1 is assigned pseudogene status. The CDR3 contains 15 residues. The CDR3 coding sequence is TGTGCCAGCAGCGTTCTTCTCCCGTACCAAGAGACCCAGTACTTC. Its protein product is CASSVLLPYQETQYF.

The chain uses TRBV19 and TRBJ1-5, with D possibly TRBD1 on 6 matching bases. This CDR3 comprises 14 residues. V was clipped by 3 bases and J by 4 bases, with 10 bases between them. In germline, CDR1 is LNHDA, CDR2 SQIVND (reference sequence). The CDR3 region has the DNA TGTGCCAGTAGTATCGGGACAAATAATCAGCCCCAGCATTTT. It is translated as CASSIGTNNQPQHF.

This chain joins TRBV5-4 and TRBJ2-2, with D possibly TRBD2 on 6 matching bases. Germline-derived CDR1 and CDR2 are SGHNT and YYREEE (reference sequence). Trimming pared 0 bases from V and 1 base from J, leaving 7 bases between. This CDR3 is 15 amino acids long. CDR3: CASSLAGRNTGELFF. In nucleotides, the CDR3 is TGTGCCAGCAGCTTGGCCGGGAGGAACACCGGGGAGCTGTTTTTT. The full variable domain, rest sourced from reference TRBV5-4 and TRBJ2-2, is ETGVTQSPTHLIKTRGQQVTLRCSSQSGHNTVSWYQQALGQGPQFIFQYYREEENGRGNFPPRFSGLQFPNYSSELNVNALELDDSALYLCASSLAGRNTGELFFGEGSRLTVL.

This clone has more than one count but fewer than ten. This chain uses TRBV19 with TRBJ2-7; 8 bases fit TRBD1. The V segment lost 5 bases and the J segment 3 bases; nucleotides outside the gene matches: 9. This CDR3 contains 15 residues. Germline-derived CDR1 and CDR2 are LNHDA and SQIVND (reference sequence). This CDR3 is CASSSGQGGFYEQYF. CDR3 bases: TGTGCCAGTAGTTCAGGACAGGGAGGTTTCTACGAGCAGTACTTC.

The genes are TRBV4-2 and TRBJ2-3; 11 nucleotides match TRBD2. Looked up from germline, CDR1 is LGHNA and CDR2 is YNFKEQ. Trimming removed 0 bases from V and 4 bases from J; junction bases left unmatched: 9. The length of the CDR3 is 18 residues. The CDR3, as DNA: TGTGCCAGCAGCCAAGATAGTAATCTAGCGGGGGGTCCAGATACGCAGTATTTT. This gives the protein CASSQDSNLAGGPDTQYF.

The genes are TRBV27 and TRBJ1-2, with 9 bases aligning to TRBD1. The CDR3 has 15 residues. Germline V gene lookup returns CDR1 MNHEY and CDR2 SMNVEV (reference sequence). The V and J ends lost 4 bases and 7 bases, in that order; junction bases with no gene match: 10. The CDR3 reads CASSYKPGQGVGYTF. The CDR3 DNA is TGTGCCAGCAGTTATAAACCGGGACAGGGAGTTGGCTACACCTTC.

The chain uses TRBV28 and TRBJ2-7; no firm D call. V lost 5 bases, J lost 6 bases, and 14 bases lay in between. This CDR3 is built from 13 residues. CDR1 and CDR2 (germline): MDHEN, SYDVKM. CDR3: CASSGGLKGEQYF. The CDR3 DNA reads as TGTGCCAGCAGTGGTGGGCTTAAAGGCGAGCAGTACTTC.

This chain uses TRBV2 with TRBJ2-2, with D tentatively TRBD2 (6 bases). Germline CDR1 SNHLY, CDR2 FYNNEI. Trimming removed 1 base from V and 1 base from J, with 10 bases in between. CDR3 length: 16 residues. DNA for the CDR3: TGTGCCAGCAGTGAAGGGGCTAGCGAGAACACCGGGGAGCTGTTTTTT. Its protein product is CASSEGASENTGELFF.

The chain is built from TRBV5-1 and TRBJ2-3; D remains ambiguous. The CDR3 totals 15 residues. Trimming cost V 2 bases and J 0 bases, with 10 bases left between them. The V gene's germline CDR1 is SGHRS and CDR2 YFSETQ. DNA for the CDR3: TGCGCCAGCAGCTTCGAAGGGCCTAGCACAGATACGCAGTATTTT. It is translated as CASSFEGPSTDTQYF.

The rearrangement joins TRBV7-3 to TRBJ1-5; no clear D. Trimming removed 4 bases from V and 4 bases from J, with 8 bases in between. Germline V gene sequence: CDR1 SGHTA, CDR2 FQGTGA. This CDR3 has 13 amino acids. The CDR3: CASSSGVNQPQHF. CDR3 in DNA: TGTGCCAGCAGCTCCGGGGTTAATCAGCCCCAGCATTTT.

This chain links TRBV5-1 with TRBJ2-1; 9 nucleotides agree with TRBD1. V lost 5 bases to trimming and J lost 9 bases; unmatched junction nucleotides: 9. Germline V lookup: CDR1 SGHRS, CDR2 YFSETQ. CDR3 length equals 14 residues. The CDR3 here is CASRSGTGTFEQFF. The DNA of the CDR3 is TGCGCCAGCAGATCTGGGACAGGGACCTTTGAGCAGTTCTTC.

V usage is TRBV15 and J usage is TRBJ2-1, with 7 nucleotides matching TRBD2. The CDR3 sequence is 15 residues long. The germline CDR1 and CDR2 sequences are LNHNV and YYDKDF (reference sequence). The V and J ends lost 3 bases and 5 bases, in that order; junction bases with no gene match: 7. The CDR3 coding sequence is TGTGCCACCAGCAGGGGGGGGGAAAGGAACAATGAGCAGTTCTTC. It codes for CATSRGGERNNEQFF.